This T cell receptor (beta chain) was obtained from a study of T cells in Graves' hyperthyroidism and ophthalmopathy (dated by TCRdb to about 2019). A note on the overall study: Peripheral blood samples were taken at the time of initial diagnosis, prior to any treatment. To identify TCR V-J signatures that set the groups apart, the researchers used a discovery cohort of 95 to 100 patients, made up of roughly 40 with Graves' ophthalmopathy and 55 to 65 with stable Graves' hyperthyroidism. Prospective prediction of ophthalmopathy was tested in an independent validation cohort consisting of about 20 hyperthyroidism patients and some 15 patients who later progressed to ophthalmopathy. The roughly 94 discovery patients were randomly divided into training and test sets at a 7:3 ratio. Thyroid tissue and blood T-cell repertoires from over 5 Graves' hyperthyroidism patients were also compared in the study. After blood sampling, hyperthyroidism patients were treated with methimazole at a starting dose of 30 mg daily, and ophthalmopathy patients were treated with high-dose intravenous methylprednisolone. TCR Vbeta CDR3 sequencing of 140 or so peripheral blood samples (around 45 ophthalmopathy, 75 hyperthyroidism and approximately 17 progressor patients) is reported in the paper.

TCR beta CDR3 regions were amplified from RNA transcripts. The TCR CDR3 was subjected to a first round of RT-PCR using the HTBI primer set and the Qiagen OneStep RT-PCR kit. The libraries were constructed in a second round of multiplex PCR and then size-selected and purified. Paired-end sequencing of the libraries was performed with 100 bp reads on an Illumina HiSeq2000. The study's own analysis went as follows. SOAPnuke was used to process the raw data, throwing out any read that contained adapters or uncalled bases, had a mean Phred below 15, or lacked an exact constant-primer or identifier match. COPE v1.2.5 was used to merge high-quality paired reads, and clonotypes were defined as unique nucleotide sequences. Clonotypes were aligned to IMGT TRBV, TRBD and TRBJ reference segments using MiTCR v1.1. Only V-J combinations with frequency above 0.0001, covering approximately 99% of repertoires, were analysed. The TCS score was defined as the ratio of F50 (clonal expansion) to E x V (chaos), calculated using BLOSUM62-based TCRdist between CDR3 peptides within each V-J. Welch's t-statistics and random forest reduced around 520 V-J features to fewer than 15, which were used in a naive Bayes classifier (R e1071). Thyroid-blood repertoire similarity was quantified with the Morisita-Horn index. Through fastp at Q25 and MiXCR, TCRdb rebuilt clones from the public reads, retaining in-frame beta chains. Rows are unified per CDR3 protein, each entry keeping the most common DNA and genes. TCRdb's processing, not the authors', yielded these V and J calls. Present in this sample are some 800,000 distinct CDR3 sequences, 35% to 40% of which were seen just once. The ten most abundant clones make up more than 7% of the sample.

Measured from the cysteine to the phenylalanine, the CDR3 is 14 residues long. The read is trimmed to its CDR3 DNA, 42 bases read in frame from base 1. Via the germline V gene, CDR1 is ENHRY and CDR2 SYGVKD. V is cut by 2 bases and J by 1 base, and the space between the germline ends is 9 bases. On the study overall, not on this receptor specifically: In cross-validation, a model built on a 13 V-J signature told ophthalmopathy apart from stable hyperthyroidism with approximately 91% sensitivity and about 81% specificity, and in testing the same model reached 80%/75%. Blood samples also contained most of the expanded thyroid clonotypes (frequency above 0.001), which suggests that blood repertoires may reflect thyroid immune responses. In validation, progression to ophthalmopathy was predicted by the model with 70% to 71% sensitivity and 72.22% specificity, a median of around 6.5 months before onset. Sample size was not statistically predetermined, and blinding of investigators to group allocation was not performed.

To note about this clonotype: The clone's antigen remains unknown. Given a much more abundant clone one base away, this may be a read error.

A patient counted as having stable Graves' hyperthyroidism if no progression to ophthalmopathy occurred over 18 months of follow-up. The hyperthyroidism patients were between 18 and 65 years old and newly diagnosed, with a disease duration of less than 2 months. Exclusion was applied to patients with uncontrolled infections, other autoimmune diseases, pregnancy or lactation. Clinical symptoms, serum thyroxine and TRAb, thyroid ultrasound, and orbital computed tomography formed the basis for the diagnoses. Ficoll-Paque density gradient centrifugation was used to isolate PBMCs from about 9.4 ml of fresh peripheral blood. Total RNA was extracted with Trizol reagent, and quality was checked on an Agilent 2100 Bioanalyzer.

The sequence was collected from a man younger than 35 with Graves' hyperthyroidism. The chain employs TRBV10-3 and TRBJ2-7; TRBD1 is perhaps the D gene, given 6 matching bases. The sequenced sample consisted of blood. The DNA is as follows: TGTGCCATCAGTGAGACGGGACAATCCTACGAGCAGTACTTC. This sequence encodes CAISETGQSYEQYF.